This entry concerns a single TCR beta chain. No antigen is known for it. Study outcomes and limitations: Tumor Treg TCRs overlapped most with tumor naive CD4+ cells. The larger cohort examined one V-J beta rearrangement, not whole repertoires.

After constant-region reverse-primer amplification, full-length variable regions underwent semi-nested PCR with Nested Universal Primer A. TCRdb ran MiXCR on the 5' RACE reads and lists one entry per CDR3 protein. Among some 45,000 distinct CDR3 sequences listed, 25% to 30% were seen once. The CDR3 spans 17 residues. CDR1 is SEHNR, CDR2 FQNEAQ, per germline (reference sequence). Trimming took off 7 bases at V and 3 bases at J, with 19 bases between the two ends. This receptor was identified in a female donor with breast cancer. The sample taken for sequencing was naive CD4+ T cells sorted from blood. Noted subset: naive CD4+ T cells, CD4+CD45RA+CD25-. The V gene is TRBV7-9, the J gene TRBJ1-6, with D possibly being TRBD1 (5 bases). The CDR3 sequence is CASIIKQVDYYNSPLHF. DNA for the CDR3: TGTGCCAGCATCATTAAACAGGTGGATTACTATAATTCACCCCTCCACTTT.